Following are 3 T cell receptor beta chains from one sample sequenced in a study of cytomegalovirus exposure and HLA in healthy donors (dated by TCRdb to the late 2010s). The library came from the immunoSEQ multiplex PCR assay. The multiplex PCR relied on a mix of 60 forward primers for TCR Vbeta segments and 13 reverse primers for TCR Jbeta segments. TCRdb provides this immuneACCESS table in a form limited to in-frame rearrangements. Some clones are lacking; in checked studies, under half of them reflect an unresolved V gene, and why the rest are absent is not known. This sample holds 95,000 to 150,000 clones; approximately 72% were observed only once. About 1.6% of the sample lies in the top ten. Sequenced input: PBMCs. Receptors originate from a man aged 18-30 years in good health and CMV-seronegative.

The chain uses TRBV18 and TRBJ2-7, with D possibly being TRBD1 (5 bases). There are 11 residues in the CDR3. V lost 4 bases and J lost 6, with 7 bases in between. Per germline, CDR1 KGHSH and CDR2 LQKENI. This CDR3 is CASSLDSEQYF. CDR3 nucleotides: TGTGCCAGCTCACTCGACAGCGAGCAGTACTTC.

This clone was seen once. The genes are TRBV6-5 and TRBJ2-7; 10 bases line up with TRBD1. Looked up from germline, CDR1 is MNHEY and CDR2 is SVGAGI. V dropped 6 bases and J dropped 5; count of bases not matched to a gene: 10. CDR3 length: 15 amino acids. Here the CDR3 reads CASRLTGTGVNEQYF. The CDR3 DNA sequence: TGTGCCAGCAGGCTGACCGGGACAGGGGTTAACGAGCAGTACTTC.

This clone was observed a few times. The V call is TRBV7-2, the J call TRBJ1-5, with D possibly being TRBD1 (5 bases). Germline V gene data show CDR1 as SGHTA and CDR2 as FQGNSA. CDR3 length equals 14 residues. Trimming stripped 1 base from V and 3 bases from J, with 7 bases between. The CDR3 is CASSLGQPNQPQHF. CDR3 nucleotide sequence: TGTGCCAGCAGCTTAGGACAGCCCAATCAGCCCCAGCATTTT.